Presented here are 19 T cell receptor beta chains from one specimen sequenced in a study. The repertoire was sequenced with immunoSEQ multiplex PCR; TCRdb's copy has only in-frame clones and lacks some. The sample lists approximately 70,000 clones, around 93% occurring once. Material for sequencing was PBMCs. Receptor source: a middle-aged man with rheumatoid arthritis.

The chain carries TRBV19 and TRBJ2-2; 8 nucleotides agree with TRBD2. The germline gives CDR1 LNHDA, CDR2 SQIVND (reference sequence). The CDR3 length is 14 residues. The V gene end was trimmed by 7 bases and the J gene end by 3 bases; junction bases not matched to a gene: 4. The CDR3 DNA reads as TGTGCCAGTATCGGGAGGGGAGACACCGGGGAGCTGTTTTTT. This sequence encodes CASIGRGDTGELFF. Drawing the rest from reference TRBV19 and TRBJ2-2, the complete variable domain is DGGITQSPKYLFRKEGQNVTLSCEQNLNHDAMYWYRQDPGQGLRLIYYSQIVNDFQKGDIAEGYSVSREKKESFPLTVTSAQKNPTAFYLCASIGRGDTGELFFGEGSRLTVL.

V usage is TRBV5-1 and J usage is TRBJ1-6; TRBD1 is a possible D gene (6 bases). The CDR3 is 16 residues long. V was clipped by 1 base and J by 8 bases, with 16 bases between them. Germline assignment: CDR1 SGHRS and CDR2 YFSETQ. DNA for the CDR3: TGCGCCAGCAGCTTGTCGGGGGCGCCCCGGGATTCACCCCTCCACTTT. Residues: CASSLSGAPRDSPLHF.

Of note for this clone: Mismatch with germline at one junction end may stem from a read error. V gene TRBV5-1 combines with J gene TRBJ2-7; 14 bases line up with TRBD2. The length of the CDR3 is 14 residues. Germline V lookup: CDR1 SGHRS, CDR2 YFSETQ. CDR3 sequence: CVSSWTSGRYEQYF. The CDR3 region has the DNA TGCGTCAGCTCCTGGACTAGCGGGAGGTACGAGCAGTACTTC.

CDR3 region: CAWSRASTGTGGKVGYTF. The CDR3 DNA follows: TGTGCCTGGAGTCGAGCTTCAACCGGGACAGGGGGCAAGGTTGGCTACACCTTC. The rearrangement uses TRBV30 and TRBJ1-2; TRBD1 matches 12 bases. Per germline, CDR1 GTSNPN and CDR2 SVGIG (reference sequence). CDR3 length: 18 amino acids. J gave up 7 bases and V 2 bases, and 17 bases lay outside the gene matches.

CDR3 DNA: TGTGCCAGCAGTTATAGTGGACTAGCGGGAGGCGAGCAGTACTTC. It yields the protein CASSYSGLAGGEQYF. The rearrangement uses TRBV6-5 and TRBJ2-7; TRBD2 aligns across 14 bases. The germline V gene encodes CDR1 MNHEY and CDR2 SVGAGI. The CDR3 is 15 amino acids. The junction had 4 bases not matched to a gene; V was cut back by 3 bases and J by 6 bases.

DNA for the CDR3: TGTGCCAGCTCACCACCGGGGACAGGGATTCAAGAGACCCAGTACTTC. It translates to CASSPPGTGIQETQYF. This chain links TRBV18 with TRBJ2-5, with 9 bases lining up with TRBD1. The germline CDR1 and CDR2 sequences are KGHSH and LQKENI. This CDR3 has 16 amino acids. V dropped 0 bases and J dropped 2; count of bases not matched to a gene: 4. The full variable domain, completed using reference TRBV18 and TRBJ2-5, is NAGVMQNPRHLVRRRGQEARLRCSPMKGHSHVYWYRQLPEEGLKFMVYLQKENIIDESGMPKERFSAEFPKEGPSILRIQQVVRGDSAAYFCASSPPGTGIQETQYFGPGTRLLVL.

J is TRBJ2-6 and V is TRBV7-2, with unresolved D. The CDR3 contains 17 residues. The V and J ends lost 1 base and 0 bases respectively, with 10 bases between them. Germline lookup yields CDR1 SGHTA and CDR2 FQGNSA. CDR3 DNA sequence: TGTGCCAGCAGCTTAGGGGTCCCCCTCTCTGGGGCCAACGTCCTGACTTTC. Its protein product is CASSLGVPLSGANVLTF.

The chain employs TRBV11-1 and TRBJ1-1; TRBD1 might be the D (5 bases). The germline V gene encodes CDR1 SGHAT and CDR2 FQDESV (reference sequence). Trimming removed 4 bases at V and 1 base at J, with 13 bases between. The CDR3 contains 15 residues. CDR3 sequence reads: CASSSHGGRNTEAFF. For the CDR3, the DNA is TGTGCCAGCAGCTCCCACGGGGGGAGGAACACTGAAGCTTTCTTT.

The J gene is TRBJ1-2, the V gene TRBV18; TRBD1 is a possible D gene (6 bases). Trimming took 3 bases from V and 6 from J, leaving 8 bases between them. Looked up from germline, CDR1 is KGHSH and CDR2 is LQKENI. The CDR3 is 12 residues long. The CDR3 DNA sequence: TGTGCCAGCTCACCGACAGGCGATGGCTACACCTTC. Amino acid sequence: CASSPTGDGYTF.

The chain joins TRBV5-4 to TRBJ1-4; D is possibly TRBD1 (5 bases). Per the germline V gene, CDR1 is SGHNT and CDR2 is YYREEE (reference sequence). The ends were cut back, 3 bases at V and 5 bases at J, with 8 bases in the middle. The CDR3 spans 13 residues. CDR3 region: CASSSDRNEKLFF. In DNA form, the CDR3 reads TGTGCCAGCAGCTCCGACAGAAATGAAAAACTGTTTTTT.

Only one count was recorded for this clone. The J gene is TRBJ1-2, the V gene TRBV6-2 or TRBV6-3, with D perhaps TRBD1 (5 bases). There are 13 residues in the CDR3. The germline CDR1 and CDR2 sequences are MNHEY and SVGEGT. Trimming left V 5 bases short and J 3 bases short, with 10 bases between. The CDR3 region has the DNA TGTGCCAGCAGTAGGGACTCCGACTATGGCTACACCTTC. Amino acids: CASSRDSDYGYTF.

CDR3 bases: TGTGCTAGTGGTTTGGTCTCCAGGGCGACCTACGAGCAGTACTTC. Amino acid sequence: CASGLVSRATYEQYF. The V call is TRBV12-5, the J call TRBJ2-7; tentative D call: TRBD1 (5 bases). This CDR3 contains 15 residues. Germline V gene data show CDR1 as LGHNT and CDR2 as FRNRAP. The germline V and J ends were trimmed by 0 bases and 2 bases, with 11 bases remaining between them.

V and J are TRBV29-1 and TRBJ2-3; 9 nucleotides align to TRBD1. Germline V gene data show CDR1 as SQVTM and CDR2 as ANQGSEA. V lost 1 base to trimming and J lost 0 bases; unmatched junction nucleotides: 2. This CDR3 has 15 residues. The CDR3 is CSVEGTGASTDTQYF. CDR3 bases: TGCAGCGTTGAAGGGACAGGGGCTAGCACAGATACGCAGTATTTT.

The rearrangement uses TRBV30 and TRBJ1-2; D possibly corresponds to TRBD1 (5 bases). Germline values: CDR1 GTSNPN, CDR2 SVGIG (reference sequence). Trimming stripped 2 bases from V and 2 bases from J, with 9 bases between. The CDR3 is 13 amino acids. The DNA for the CDR3 is TGTGCCTGGAGTCGGGGGGTGAACTATGGCTACACCTTC. Encoded protein: CAWSRGVNYGYTF. The complete variable domain, with remaining parts taken from reference TRBV30 and TRBJ1-2, reads SQTIHQWPATLVQPVGSPLSLECTVEGTSNPNLYWYRQAAGRGLQLLFYSVGIGQISSEVPQNLSASRPQDRQFILSSKKLLLSDSGFYLCAWSRGVNYGYTFGSGTRLTVV.

V and J are TRBV19 and TRBJ2-1, with 8 bases lining up with TRBD2. This CDR3 is 16 amino acids long. Per the germline V gene, CDR1 is LNHDA and CDR2 is SQIVND (reference sequence). The J segment lost 6 bases and the V segment lost 5 bases, leaving 12 bases of the junction unmatched. The CDR3 protein is CASSPLATSVFNEQFF. CDR3 in DNA: TGTGCCAGTAGTCCGTTGGCGACTAGCGTTTTCAATGAGCAGTTCTTC.

This chain joins TRBV19 and TRBJ2-3; no definite D call. V was shortened by 6 bases and J by 7 bases, with 5 bases between the two germline ends. Germline CDR1 and CDR2: LNHDA and SQIVND (reference sequence). This CDR3 region has 10 residues. CDR3 in DNA: TGTGCCAGTAGGGGAAATACGCAGTATTTT. Translation gives CASRGNTQYF.

J is TRBJ2-3 and V is TRBV6-5, with TRBD2 matching over 8 bases. Losses at the gene ends were 10 bases for V and 1 base for J; bases not matched to a gene: 7. CDR1 and CDR2 from the germline V gene are MNHEY and SVGAGI. The CDR3 runs to 14 residues. The CDR3 coding sequence is TGTGCCACCACTGCGACTAGCGGCACAGATACGCAGTATTTT. Its translation is CATTATSGTDTQYF.

This clone was picked up a small number of times. This chain links TRBV7-3 with TRBJ2-1; 11 bases match TRBD2. Germline V gives CDR1 SGHTA, CDR2 FQGTGA. Trimming cost V 5 bases and J 7 bases; bases outside gene matches: 13. The CDR3 sequence is 17 residues long. CDR3 region: CASSPRLGTSGGNEQFF. CDR3 coding DNA: TGTGCCAGCAGCCCGCGCCTTGGGACTAGCGGAGGGAATGAGCAGTTCTTC.

The rearrangement links TRBV28 to TRBJ1-5, with D perhaps matching TRBD1 (5 bases). Germline values: CDR1 MDHEN, CDR2 SYDVKM. This CDR3 has 15 residues. V was trimmed by 10 bases and J by 4 bases, leaving 20 bases between them. CDR3 sequence reads: CATSGAAGPNQPQHF. CDR3 nucleotides: TGTGCCACGTCTGGGGCGGCCGGTCCTAATCAGCCCCAGCATTTT.